This is a list of T cell receptor beta chains from one sample in a study of blood T cell repertoires in COVID-19. The assay was immunoSEQ multiplex PCR, and TCRdb's table has in-frame clones only and misses some. The data hold approximately 140,000 clones, with over 75% observed a single time. Sequencing was carried out using peripheral blood. The receptors here all came from a woman aged 60-75 years with COVID-19, enrolled during active disease. Each CDR3 is given with its conserved first and last residue. D genes are given only for firm matches. Rows give clone size only sometimes, using once, few, many, or a class for an expanded clone.

once,.,TRBJ2-1,TRBV11-3,TGTGCCAGCAGCTCCATCAAGTCGGGGTCTCGGGAGCAGTTCTTC,CASSSIKSGSREQFF
.,.,TRBJ2-3,TRBV5-6,TGTGCCAGCAGCGCCGGGACGGGGGACACAGATACGCAGTATTTT,CASSAGTGDTDTQYF
.,TRBD1,TRBJ1-6,TRBV11-1,TGTGCCAGCAGCCCCGGGACAGGGGGGTCACCCCTCCACTTT,CASSPGTGGSPLHF
.,TRBD1,TRBJ1-2,TRBV19,TGTGCCAGTAGTATAGATTATCGGGACAGGAATTATGGCTACACCTTC,CASSIDYRDRNYGYTF
.,TRBD1,TRBJ1-1,TRBV4-1,TGCGCCAGCAGCCGCGTTACAGGGGTTACTGAAGCTTTCTTT,CASSRVTGVTEAFF
.,.,TRBJ1-2,TRBV19,TGTGCCAGTAGTATTGAAGGTAGAGGGTGGCGCACCTTC,CASSIEGRGWRTF
.,TRBD1,TRBJ2-3,TRBV11-2,TGTGCCAGCAGCTCCCCGGACAGGCCGGACCGCACAGATACGCAGTATTTT,CASSSPDRPDRTDTQYF
.,TRBD1,TRBJ1-2,TRBV7-2,TGTGCCAGCAGCTCACCGGGACAGGGGCATGGCTACACCTTC,CASSSPGQGHGYTF
.,.,TRBJ2-1,TRBV7-3,TGTGCCAGCAGCTTAGAGGTGACTCCTCCCCACAATGAGCAGTTCTTC,CASSLEVTPPHNEQFF
.,TRBD1,TRBJ2-7,TRBV6-5,TGTGCCAGCAGGCGAGGACAGGGGTACGAGCAGTACTTC,CASRRGQGYEQYF
.,.,TRBJ2-6,TRBV7-2,TGTGCCAGCAGCTTAGGGAGCTCTGGGGCCAACGTCCTGACTTTC,CASSLGSSGANVLTF
.,TRBD2,TRBJ2-5,TRBV7-3,TGTGCCAGCAGCTTAAACCCGGGGACTAGCGGGGGTGAGACCCAGTACTTC,CASSLNPGTSGGETQYF
.,.,TRBJ2-1,TRBV5-8,TGTGCCAGCAGCCCGGAGGGGGGGTCCGGGGGATACAATGAGCAGTTCTTC,CASSPEGGSGGYNEQFF
.,.,TRBJ1-5,TRBV12-1,TGTGCCAGCAGCCGGGCCAGGGGGGATAGCAATCAGCCCCAGCATTTT,CASSRARGDSNQPQHF
.,.,TRBJ1-1,TRBV4-3,TGCGCCAGCTCTATGGGGGGGGCGAACACTGAAGCTTTCTTT,CASSMGGANTEAFF
.,TRBD2,TRBJ2-3,TRBV10-1,TGCGCCAGCCGGCGGGGGGGCCTGGGAGATACGCAGTATTTT,CASRRGGLGDTQYF
.,.,TRBJ1-2,TRBV9,TGTGCCAGCTCCCAGGGAAGGAGCTATGGCTACACCTTC,CASSQGRSYGYTF
few,.,TRBJ2-7,TRBV4-1,TGCGCCAGCAGCCAAGAGCCAGCGTACTCCTACGAGCAGTACTTC,CASSQEPAYSYEQYF
once,.,TRBJ1-1,TRBV4-3,TGCGCCAGCAGCCATGCTAATAGAGGGGGTCGGACAATGAACACTGAAGCTTTCTTT,CASSHANRGGRTMNTEAFF
.,TRBD1,TRBJ1-1,TRBV29-1,TGCAGCGTTGACTCCCCAGGGGGGAACACTGAAGCTTTCTTT,CSVDSPGGNTEAFF
.,.,TRBJ2-3,TRBV6-6,TGTGCCAGCAGTTACGGGCAGAACTCAGATACGCAGTATTTT,CASSYGQNSDTQYF
.,.,TRBJ2-4,TRBV6-5,TGTGCCAGCAGTACCGGGGGCAAAAACATTCAGTACTTC,CASSTGGKNIQYF
.,.,TRBJ1-2,TRBV24-1,TGTGCCACCAGTGACTCCGACTGGGACTACGGAGAGAACTATGGCTACACCTTC,CATSDSDWDYGENYGYTF
.,TRBD2,TRBJ2-5,TRBV7-8,TGTGCCAGCAGCCCCTGGACTAGCGGGGGGGCCTTAGAGACCCAGTACTTC,CASSPWTSGGALETQYF
.,TRBD2,TRBJ2-7,TRBV11-3,TGTGCCAGCAGCATGAGAGCGGGGTCCTACGAGCAGTACTTC,CASSMRAGSYEQYF
.,TRBD1,TRBJ1-2,TRBV10-3,TGTGCCATCAGTGAGTCAGGGACAGGGAGCTATGGCTACACCTTC,CAISESGTGSYGYTF
.,.,TRBJ2-5,TRBV7-8,TGTGCCAGCAGCTTAGCGCGGGGACAGCAAGAGACCCAGTACTTC,CASSLARGQQETQYF
.,TRBD1,TRBJ2-7,TRBV3-1/TRBV3-2,TGTGCCAGCAGCCTCGGGGGACAGGTCCCCTACGAGCAGTACTTC,CASSLGGQVPYEQYF
.,TRBD1,TRBJ1-2,TRBV10-3,TGTGCCATCAGTGAGGGGGGACAGGCCTATGGCTACACCTTC,CAISEGGQAYGYTF
.,.,TRBJ1-5,TRBV5-1,TGCGCCAGCAGCCCTATCGGGGGGGCCGGTCAGCCCCAGCATTTT,CASSPIGGAGQPQHF
.,TRBD1,TRBJ1-5,TRBV7-8,TGTGCCAGCAGCTTAGAAGGGGGCCGGAATCAGCCCCAGCATTTT,CASSLEGGRNQPQHF
.,.,TRBJ1-1,TRBV4-1,TGCGCCAGCAGCCCGCTAGTGGGGAACACTGAAGCTTTCTTT,CASSPLVGNTEAFF
few,TRBD1,TRBJ2-7,TRBV7-3,TGTGCCAGCAGCTTAACACAGGGGAAGAACGAGCAGTACTTC,CASSLTQGKNEQYF
.,.,TRBJ2-1,TRBV4-1,TGCGCCAGCAGCCAAAAAGTACAGGGAAGTGAGCAGTTCTTC,CASSQKVQGSEQFF
.,.,TRBJ2-7,TRBV7-9,TGTGCCAGCAGCTTAGCGCACGGGATGCACGAGCAGTACTTC,CASSLAHGMHEQYF
.,TRBD1,TRBJ2-5,TRBV3-1/TRBV3-2,TGTGCCAGCAGCCAAGGAGGCGGGACAGGGGGTTTGGAGACCCAGTACTTC,CASSQGGGTGGLETQYF
.,TRBD1,TRBJ2-7,TRBV6-2/TRBV6-3,TGTGCCAGCAGTTACTCGTGGGACAGGTCTCTCGAGCAGTACTTC,CASSYSWDRSLEQYF
.,TRBD1,TRBJ2-3,TRBV2,TGTGCCAGCAGTGCACAACAGGGGTGGGCCACAGATACGCAGTATTTT,CASSAQQGWATDTQYF
.,TRBD1,TRBJ2-7,TRBV4-2,TGTGCCAGCACCAGCCAAGTGTCTGCCGGGACAGGGGGAATTGGCTACGAGCAGTACTTC,CASTSQVSAGTGGIGYEQYF
.,TRBD1,TRBJ1-5,TRBV2,TGTGCCAGCAGTTCCGGGACAGGGGGCAATCAGCCCCAGCATTTT,CASSSGTGGNQPQHF
.,.,TRBJ2-1,TRBV10-3,TGTGCCATCACCTCCCCCAACTTAGCAAATGAGCAGTTCTTC,CAITSPNLANEQFF